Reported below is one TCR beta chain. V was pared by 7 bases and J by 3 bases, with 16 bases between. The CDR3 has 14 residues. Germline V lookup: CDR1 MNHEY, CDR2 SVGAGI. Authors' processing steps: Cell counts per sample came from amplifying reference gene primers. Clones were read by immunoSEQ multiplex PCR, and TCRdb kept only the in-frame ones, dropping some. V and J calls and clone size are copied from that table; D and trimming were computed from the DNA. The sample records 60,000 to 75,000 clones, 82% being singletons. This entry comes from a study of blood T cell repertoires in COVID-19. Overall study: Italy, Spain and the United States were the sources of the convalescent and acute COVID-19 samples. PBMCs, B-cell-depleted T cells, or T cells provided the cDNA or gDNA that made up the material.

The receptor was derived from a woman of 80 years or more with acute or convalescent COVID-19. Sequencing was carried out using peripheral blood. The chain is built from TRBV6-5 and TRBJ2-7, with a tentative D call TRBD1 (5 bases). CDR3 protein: CASKTGSFYYEQYF. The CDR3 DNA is TGTGCCAGCAAAACAGGTTCCTTCTACTACGAGCAGTACTTC.